These T cell receptor beta chains were read from a single sample in a study of identical twins. TCRdb re-called the 5' RACE reads through MiXCR, storing one row per CDR3 protein. The sample includes hundreds of thousands of distinct CDR3 sequences, roughly 20% of them seen just once. These data also formed part of another study, on T cells expressing NK-cell markers.

What was sequenced was PBMCs. The receptors were gathered from a woman aged 18-29 years in good health. Both conserved end residues are part of each CDR3. The D gene is left open where the match is weak. Expanded clones are given a class, and other clones once, few, many or no size at all.

D,J,size,V,DNA,CDR3
.,TRBJ1-4,few,TRBV20-1,TGCAGTGCCCTCGGGCGGGATGGAAAACTGTTTTTT,CSALGRDGKLFF
.,TRBJ1-2,few,TRBV12-3/TRBV12-4,TGTGCCAGCAGTTTCTCCCGGACTGGCTACACCTTC,CASSFSRTGYTF
.,TRBJ2-2,.,TRBV7-8,TGTGCCAGCAGTCCAAGACGCGGGGAGAATAACACCGGGGAGCTGTTTTTT,CASSPRRGENNTGELFF
.,TRBJ2-7,.,TRBV12-3/TRBV12-4,TGTGCCAGCAAATTCTCGGGAGAGCAGTACTTC,CASKFSGEQYF
TRBD1,TRBJ2-4,.,TRBV20-1,TGCAGTGCGAGGGACAGGGGGACCACTATCTCCAAAAACATTCAGTACTTC,CSARDRGTTISKNIQYF
TRBD2,TRBJ2-5,.,TRBV9,TGTGCCAGCGCGAGGGGGTGGAAGACTAGCGGAGCCCGGGAGACCCAGTACTTC,CASARGWKTSGARETQYF
.,TRBJ1-2,many,TRBV20-1,TGCAGTGCTTCTGACAGCTATGGCTACACCTTC,CSASDSYGYTF
TRBD1,TRBJ1-2,many,TRBV12-3/TRBV12-4,TGTGCCAGCAGTCGCCGAACAGGGGACTATGGCTACACCTTC,CASSRRTGDYGYTF
.,TRBJ2-1,.,TRBV4-1,TGCGCCAGCAGCCAAGAGGGTAGCACGGGTTGGGGTGAGCAGTTCTTC,CASSQEGSTGWGEQFF
.,TRBJ2-5,.,TRBV5-1,TGCGCCAGCAGCCAAAGCAGGACAGTCCAAGAGACCCAGTACTTC,CASSQSRTVQETQYF
.,TRBJ1-5,.,TRBV12-5,TGTGCTAGTGGTTTGGTCGTGGGAGGGCCCCAGCATTTT,CASGLVVGGPQHF
TRBD2,TRBJ2-1,.,TRBV7-9,TGTGCCAGCAGCTTAGCAGGAGCGGGGGGGAACAATGAGCAGTTCTTC,CASSLAGAGGNNEQFF
TRBD1,TRBJ1-4,few,TRBV7-9,TGTGCCAGCAGCTCCGTGGACAGGGGGATTTCTAATGAAAAACTGTTTTTT,CASSSVDRGISNEKLFF
.,TRBJ2-7,.,TRBV5-1,TGCGCCAGCAGCTTTCTCCCTACCTACGAGCAGTACTTC,CASSFLPTYEQYF
TRBD1,TRBJ2-7,.,TRBV29-1,TGCAGCGCTCAGAAACGGACAGGGGGGTACGAGCAGTACTTC,CSAQKRTGGYEQYF
.,TRBJ1-1,few,TRBV20-1,TGCAGTGCTCCCCAGGGTCTGAACACTGAAGCTTTCTTT,CSAPQGLNTEAFF
.,TRBJ2-4,.,TRBV11-2,TGTGCCAGCAGTCCTGAGGGGTCCCCCCGGTACATTCAGTACTTC,CASSPEGSPRYIQYF
.,TRBJ1-2,.,TRBV12-3/TRBV12-4,TGTGCCAGCAGTTGGGGGGGCGGTGGCTACACCTTC,CASSWGGGGYTF
TRBD2,TRBJ2-1,few,TRBV11-1,TGTGCCAGCAGCTTAGGGGGACTAGCGGGAGGCCTCTTCTACAATGAGCAGTTCTTC,CASSLGGLAGGLFYNEQFF
TRBD1,TRBJ2-1,few,TRBV24-1,TGTGCCACCAGTGGGGTAGGACCGACAGGGAATGAGCAGTTCTTC,CATSGVGPTGNEQFF
.,TRBJ2-1,few,TRBV7-3,TGTGCCAGCCAATGGGGGCCTGGGGGTGAGCAGTTCTTC,CASQWGPGGEQFF
.,TRBJ2-7,.,TRBV7-9,TGTGCCAGCAGCTCTGACAGCGCCTACGAGCAGTACTTC,CASSSDSAYEQYF
TRBD2,TRBJ2-1,many,TRBV12-3/TRBV12-4,TGTGCCAGCAACCTCAGCGGGAGGAGCTACAATGAGCAGTTCTTC,CASNLSGRSYNEQFF
.,TRBJ2-1,.,TRBV3-1,TGTGCCAGCAGCCAAGTTGGGGGCTTCCATTACAATGAGCAGTTCTTC,CASSQVGGFHYNEQFF
.,TRBJ2-7,.,TRBV4-3,TGCGCCAGCAGCCAAGGGGGCCCTAACTACGAGCAGTACTTC,CASSQGGPNYEQYF
TRBD1,TRBJ1-5,few,TRBV7-9,TGTGCCAGCAGCTTAGGGCAAGGGGGCGGGTATCAGCCCCAGCATTTT,CASSLGQGGGYQPQHF
TRBD1,TRBJ2-7,few,TRBV10-3,TGTGCCATCCAGTCTTCCGGACAGGCGTCGGAGCAGTACTTC,CAIQSSGQASEQYF
.,TRBJ2-5,.,TRBV5-1,TGCGCCAGCAGCTTGGAGGGGCGAGGCGAGACCCAGTACTTC,CASSLEGRGETQYF
.,TRBJ2-2,.,TRBV12-3/TRBV12-4,TGTGCCAGCGGTGGGCAACGGATCACCGGGGAGCTGTTTTTT,CASGGQRITGELFF
TRBD1,TRBJ2-3,.,TRBV6-2/TRBV6-3,TGTGCCAGCAGTTCTCCTAACCGTTACGGGACAGGGGATGAGAGAGATACGCAGTATTTT,CASSSPNRYGTGDERDTQYF
.,TRBJ2-6,.,TRBV29-1,TGCAGCGTTATGGACAGTTCTGGGGCCAACGTCCTGACTTTC,CSVMDSSGANVLTF
.,TRBJ2-7,.,TRBV9,TGTGCCAGCAGCGGTACCCTAAATGGAAACTACGAGCAGTACTTC,CASSGTLNGNYEQYF
.,TRBJ2-1,few,TRBV10-3,TGTGCCATATCAGCCGGCCAAGGAACTAGGAATATCCATGAGCAGTTCTTC,CAISAGQGTRNIHEQFF
.,TRBJ1-2,.,TRBV6-1,TGTGCCAGCAGAAAGGACAGCGGACGGGGCTACACCTTC,CASRKDSGRGYTF
.,TRBJ2-3,.,TRBV12-3/TRBV12-4,TGTGCCAGCAGTTTAGGTGCCCGGAGCACAGATACGCAGTATTTT,CASSLGARSTDTQYF
TRBD1,TRBJ2-1,few,TRBV6-2/TRBV6-3,TGTGCCAGCGGAAAGACAGGGACCACCTTCAATGAGCAGTTCTTC,CASGKTGTTFNEQFF
TRBD1,TRBJ2-5,few,TRBV27,TGTGCCAGCAGTCTCCGGGACAGGGCAGGAGAGACCCAGTACTTC,CASSLRDRAGETQYF
.,TRBJ2-7,.,TRBV12-3/TRBV12-4,TGTGCCAGCAGTTTATGGGAGTCCTACTCCTACGAGCAGTACTTC,CASSLWESYSYEQYF